The entry below gives a single T cell receptor (beta chain) sequence along with its context. What was amplified from RNA transcripts were TCR beta CDR3 regions. TCR CDR3 regions were first amplified by RT-PCR with HTBI primers. Each CDR3 protein is one row after TCRdb ran MiXCR on the multiplex PCR reads. The sample carries about 840,000 distinct CDR3 sequences, 38% recorded once. For the diagnoses, clinical symptoms, serum thyroxine and TRAb, thyroid ultrasound and orbital computed tomography were used. This specimen comes from a study of T cells in Graves' hyperthyroidism and ophthalmopathy. The CDR3 loop spans 14 amino acids. Germline CDR1 reads SGHVS; CDR2 reads FNYEAQ.

V is TRBV7-6 and J is TRBJ1-4; D call uncertain. Source material: blood. The origin of this receptor is a man younger than 35 with Graves' hyperthyroidism. In DNA, the CDR3 is TGTGCTAGCGAAGCACCACTGACTAATGAAAAACTGTTTTTT. Its translation is CASEAPLTNEKLFF.